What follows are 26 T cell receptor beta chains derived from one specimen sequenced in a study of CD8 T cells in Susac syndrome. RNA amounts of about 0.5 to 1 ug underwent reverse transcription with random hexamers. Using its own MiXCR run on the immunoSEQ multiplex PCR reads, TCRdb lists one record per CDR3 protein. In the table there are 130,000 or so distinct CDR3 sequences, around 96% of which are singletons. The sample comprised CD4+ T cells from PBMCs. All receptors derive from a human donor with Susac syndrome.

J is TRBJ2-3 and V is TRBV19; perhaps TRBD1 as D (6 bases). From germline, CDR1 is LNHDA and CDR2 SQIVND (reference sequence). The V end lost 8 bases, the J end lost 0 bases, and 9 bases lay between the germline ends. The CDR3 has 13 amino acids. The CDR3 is CASGGGSTDTQYF. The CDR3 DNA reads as TGTGCCAGTGGGGGCGGCAGCACAGATACGCAGTATTTT.

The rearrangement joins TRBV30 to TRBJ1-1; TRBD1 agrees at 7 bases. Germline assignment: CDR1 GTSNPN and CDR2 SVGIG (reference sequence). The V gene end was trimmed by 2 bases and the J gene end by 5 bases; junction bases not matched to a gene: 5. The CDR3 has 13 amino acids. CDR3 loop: CAWSTTGRTEAFF. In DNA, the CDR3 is TGTGCCTGGAGTACGACAGGGAGGACTGAAGCTTTCTTT.

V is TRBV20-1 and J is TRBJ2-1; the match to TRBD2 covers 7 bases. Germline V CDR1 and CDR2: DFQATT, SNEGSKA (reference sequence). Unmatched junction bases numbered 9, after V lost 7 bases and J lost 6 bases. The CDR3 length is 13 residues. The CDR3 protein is CSVGGSNVNEQFF. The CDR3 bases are TGCAGTGTTGGCGGGAGCAACGTCAATGAGCAGTTCTTC.

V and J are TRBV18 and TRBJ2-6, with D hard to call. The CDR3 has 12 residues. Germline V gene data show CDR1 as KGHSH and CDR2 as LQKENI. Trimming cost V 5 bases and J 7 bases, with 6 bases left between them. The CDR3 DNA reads TGTGCCAGCTCAAGAGAAGCCAACGTCCTGACTTTC. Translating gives CASSREANVLTF.

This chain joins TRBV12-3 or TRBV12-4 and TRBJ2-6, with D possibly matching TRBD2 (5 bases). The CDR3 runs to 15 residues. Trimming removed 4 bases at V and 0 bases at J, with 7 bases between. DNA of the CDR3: TGTGCCAGCAGTTCTAGCAGCTCTGGGGCCAACGTCCTGACTTTC. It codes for CASSSSSSGANVLTF.

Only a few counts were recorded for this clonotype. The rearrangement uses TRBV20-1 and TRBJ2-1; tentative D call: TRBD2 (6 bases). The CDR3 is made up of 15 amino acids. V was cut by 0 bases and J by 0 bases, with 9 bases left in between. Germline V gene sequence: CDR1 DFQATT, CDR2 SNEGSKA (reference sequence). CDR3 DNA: TGCAGTGCTAGAGATCCCGGGAGCTCCTACAATGAGCAGTTCTTC. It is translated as CSARDPGSSYNEQFF.

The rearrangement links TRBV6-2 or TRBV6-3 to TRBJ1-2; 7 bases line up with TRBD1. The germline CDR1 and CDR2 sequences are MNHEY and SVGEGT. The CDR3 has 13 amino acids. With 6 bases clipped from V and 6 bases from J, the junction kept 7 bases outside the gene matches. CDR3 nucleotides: TGTGCCAGCAGGCAAACCGGGACAGATGGCTACACCTTC. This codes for CASRQTGTDGYTF.

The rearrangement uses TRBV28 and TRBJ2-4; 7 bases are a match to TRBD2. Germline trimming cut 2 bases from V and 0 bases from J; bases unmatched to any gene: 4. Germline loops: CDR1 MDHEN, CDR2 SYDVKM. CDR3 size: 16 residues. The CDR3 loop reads CASSLRGGLAKNIQYF. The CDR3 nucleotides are TGTGCCAGCAGTTTACGGGGAGGGTTAGCCAAAAACATTCAGTACTTC.

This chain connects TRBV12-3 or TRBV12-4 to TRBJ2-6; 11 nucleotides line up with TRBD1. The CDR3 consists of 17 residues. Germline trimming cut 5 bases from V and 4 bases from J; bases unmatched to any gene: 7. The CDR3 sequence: CASSTGQGARGANVLTF. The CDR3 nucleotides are TGTGCCAGCAGTACCGGACAGGGGGCGCGAGGGGCCAACGTCCTGACTTTC.

CDR3 region: CASSPRGLNGYTF. CDR3 DNA: TGTGCCAGCAGTCCTAGGGGGCTTAATGGCTACACCTTC. The gene calls are TRBV6-5 and TRBJ1-2; 7 bases map to TRBD1. J gave up 6 bases and V 5 bases, and 6 bases lay outside the gene matches. This CDR3 is 13 amino acids long. CDR1 is MNHEY and CDR2 is SVGAGI in the germline V gene.

CDR3 in DNA: TGCAGTGCTAGAGGTAGCGGAGCGAACACCGGGGAGCTGTTTTTT. Amino acid sequence: CSARGSGANTGELFF. The V gene is TRBV20-1, the J gene TRBJ2-2; D is perhaps TRBD2 (6 bases). Germline V lookup: CDR1 DFQATT, CDR2 SNEGSKA (reference sequence). V dropped 1 base and J dropped 0 bases, with 9 bases sitting between them. CDR3 length: 15 amino acids.

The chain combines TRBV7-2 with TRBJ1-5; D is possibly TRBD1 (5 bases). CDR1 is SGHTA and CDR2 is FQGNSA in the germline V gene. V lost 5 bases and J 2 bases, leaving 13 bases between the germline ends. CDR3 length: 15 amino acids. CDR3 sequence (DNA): TGTGCCAGCAGCCCGGGGGTGGCTGGCAATCAGCCCCAGCATTTT. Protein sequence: CASSPGVAGNQPQHF.

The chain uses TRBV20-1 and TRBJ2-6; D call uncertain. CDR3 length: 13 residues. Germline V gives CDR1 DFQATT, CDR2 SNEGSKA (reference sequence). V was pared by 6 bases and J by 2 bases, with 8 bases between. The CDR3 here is CSAPTTGANVLTF. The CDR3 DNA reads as TGCAGTGCACCCACGACTGGGGCCAACGTCCTGACTTTC.

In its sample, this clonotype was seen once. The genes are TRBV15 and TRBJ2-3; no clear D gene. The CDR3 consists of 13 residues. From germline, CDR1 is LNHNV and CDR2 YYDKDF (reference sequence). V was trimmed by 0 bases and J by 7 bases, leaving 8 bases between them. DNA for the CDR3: TGTGCCACCAGCAGAGATAGTGAGAATACGCAGTATTTT. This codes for CATSRDSENTQYF.

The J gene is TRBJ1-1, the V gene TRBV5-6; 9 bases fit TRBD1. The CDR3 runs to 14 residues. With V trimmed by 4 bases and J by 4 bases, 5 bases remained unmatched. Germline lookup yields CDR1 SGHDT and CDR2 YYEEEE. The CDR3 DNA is TGTGCCAGCAGCATGACAGGGGGGATCACTGAAGCTTTCTTT. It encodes CASSMTGGITEAFF.

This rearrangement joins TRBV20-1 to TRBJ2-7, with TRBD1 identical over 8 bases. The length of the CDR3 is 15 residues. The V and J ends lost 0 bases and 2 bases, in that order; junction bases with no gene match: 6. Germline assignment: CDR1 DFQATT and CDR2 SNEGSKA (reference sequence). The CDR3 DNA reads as TGCAGTGCTAGAGATCAGGGGGCGCAGACCTACGAGCAGTACTTC. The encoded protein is CSARDQGAQTYEQYF.

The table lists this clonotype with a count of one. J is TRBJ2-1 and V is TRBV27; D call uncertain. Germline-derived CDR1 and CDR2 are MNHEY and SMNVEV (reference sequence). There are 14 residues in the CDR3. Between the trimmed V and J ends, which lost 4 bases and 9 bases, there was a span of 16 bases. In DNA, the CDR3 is TGTGCCAGCAGTTCAACTATTTCTACCTTTGAGCAGTTCTTC. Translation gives CASSSTISTFEQFF.

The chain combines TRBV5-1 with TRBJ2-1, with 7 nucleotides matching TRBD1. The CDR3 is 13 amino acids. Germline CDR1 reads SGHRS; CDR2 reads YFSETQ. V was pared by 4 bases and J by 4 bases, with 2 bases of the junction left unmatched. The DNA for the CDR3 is TGCGCCAGCAGCGTGGGACAGTACAATGAGCAGTTCTTC. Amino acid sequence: CASSVGQYNEQFF.

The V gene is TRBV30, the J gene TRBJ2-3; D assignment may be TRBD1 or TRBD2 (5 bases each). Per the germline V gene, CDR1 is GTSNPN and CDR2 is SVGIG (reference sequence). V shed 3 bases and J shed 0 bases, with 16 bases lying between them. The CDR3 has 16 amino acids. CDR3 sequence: CAWRIGAGLSTDTQYF. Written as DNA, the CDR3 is TGTGCCTGGAGAATCGGGGCAGGATTAAGCACAGATACGCAGTATTTT.

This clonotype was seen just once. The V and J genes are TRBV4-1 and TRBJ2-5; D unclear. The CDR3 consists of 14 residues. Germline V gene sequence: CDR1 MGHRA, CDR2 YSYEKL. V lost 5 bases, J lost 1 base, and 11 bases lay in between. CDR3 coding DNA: TGCGCCAGCAGCAGACGATTATCCCAAGAGACCCAGTACTTC. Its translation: CASSRRLSQETQYF.

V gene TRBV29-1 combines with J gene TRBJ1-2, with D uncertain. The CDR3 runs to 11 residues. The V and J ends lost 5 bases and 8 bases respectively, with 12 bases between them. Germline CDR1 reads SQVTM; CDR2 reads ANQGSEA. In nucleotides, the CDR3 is TGCAGCGTTTATGGGCCTGGCGGCTACACCTTC. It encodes CSVYGPGGYTF. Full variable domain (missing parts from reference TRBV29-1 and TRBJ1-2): SAVISQKPSRDICQRGTSLTIQCQVDSQVTMMFWYRQQPGQSLTLIATANQGSEATYESGFVIDKFPISRPNLTFSTLTVSNMSPEDSSIYLCSVYGPGGYTFGSGTRLTVV.

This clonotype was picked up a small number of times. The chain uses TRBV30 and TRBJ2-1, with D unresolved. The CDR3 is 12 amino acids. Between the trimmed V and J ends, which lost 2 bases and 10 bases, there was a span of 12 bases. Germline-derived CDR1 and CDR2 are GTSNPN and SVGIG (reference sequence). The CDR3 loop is CAWSPRPGEQFF. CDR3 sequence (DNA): TGTGCCTGGAGTCCCCGCCCTGGGGAGCAGTTCTTC.

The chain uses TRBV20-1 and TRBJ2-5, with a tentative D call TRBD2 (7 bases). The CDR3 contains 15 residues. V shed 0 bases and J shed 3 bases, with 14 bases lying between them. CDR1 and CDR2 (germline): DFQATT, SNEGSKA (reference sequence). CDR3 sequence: CSARDWGGPKETQYF. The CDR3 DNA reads TGCAGTGCTAGAGATTGGGGGGGGCCGAAAGAGACCCAGTACTTC.

CDR3 sequence (DNA): TGTGCCAGCAGCCAAGACTTAACCGGGGAGCTGTTTTTT. Translation: CASSQDLTGELFF. This sequence joins TRBV3-1 and TRBJ2-2; no definite D call. CDR3 length: 13 residues. The germline gives CDR1 LGHDT, CDR2 YNNKEL (reference sequence). V lost 0 bases, J lost 5 bases, and 4 bases lay in between.

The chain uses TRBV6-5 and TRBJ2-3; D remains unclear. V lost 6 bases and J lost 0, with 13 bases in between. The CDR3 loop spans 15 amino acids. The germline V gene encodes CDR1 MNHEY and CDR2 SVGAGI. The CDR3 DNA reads TGTGCCAGCAGGAGAACTGACGCTAGCACAGATACGCAGTATTTT. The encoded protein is CASRRTDASTDTQYF.

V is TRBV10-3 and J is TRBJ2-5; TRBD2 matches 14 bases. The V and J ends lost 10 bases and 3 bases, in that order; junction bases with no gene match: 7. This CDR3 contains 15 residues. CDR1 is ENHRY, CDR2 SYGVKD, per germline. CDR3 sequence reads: CATYPGLAGEETQYF. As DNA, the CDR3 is TGTGCCACCTACCCGGGACTAGCGGGAGAAGAGACCCAGTACTTC.